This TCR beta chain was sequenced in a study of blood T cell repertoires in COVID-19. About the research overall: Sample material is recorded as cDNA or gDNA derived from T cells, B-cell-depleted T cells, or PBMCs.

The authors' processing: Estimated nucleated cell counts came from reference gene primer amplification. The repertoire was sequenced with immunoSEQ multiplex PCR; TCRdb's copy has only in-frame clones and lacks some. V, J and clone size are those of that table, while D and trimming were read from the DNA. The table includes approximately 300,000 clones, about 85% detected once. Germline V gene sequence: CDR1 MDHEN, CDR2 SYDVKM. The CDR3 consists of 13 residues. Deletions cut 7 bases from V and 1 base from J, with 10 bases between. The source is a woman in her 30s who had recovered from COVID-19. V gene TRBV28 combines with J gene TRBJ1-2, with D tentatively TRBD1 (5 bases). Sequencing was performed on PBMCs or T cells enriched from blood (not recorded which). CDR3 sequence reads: CASIRQGNYGYTF. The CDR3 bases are TGTGCCAGCATCAGGCAGGGTAACTATGGCTACACCTTC.